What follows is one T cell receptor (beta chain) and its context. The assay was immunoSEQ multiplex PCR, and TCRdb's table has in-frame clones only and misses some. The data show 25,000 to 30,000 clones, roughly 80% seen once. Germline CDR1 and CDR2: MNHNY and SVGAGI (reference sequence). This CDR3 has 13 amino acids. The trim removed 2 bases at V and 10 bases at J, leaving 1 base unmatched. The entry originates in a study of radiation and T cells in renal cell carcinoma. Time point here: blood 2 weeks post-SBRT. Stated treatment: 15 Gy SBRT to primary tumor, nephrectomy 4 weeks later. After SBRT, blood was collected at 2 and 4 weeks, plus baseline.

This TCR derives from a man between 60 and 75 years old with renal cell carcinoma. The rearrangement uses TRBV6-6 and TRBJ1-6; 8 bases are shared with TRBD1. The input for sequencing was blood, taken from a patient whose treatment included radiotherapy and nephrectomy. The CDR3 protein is CASSYTGGSPLHF. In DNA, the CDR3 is TGTGCCAGCAGTTACACAGGGGGATCACCCCTCCACTTT.